One and the same sample provided the 32 T cell receptor beta chains below, sequenced in a study of cytomegalovirus exposure and HLA in healthy donors (dated by TCRdb to about 2017). Preparation of the library involved the immunoSEQ multiplex PCR assay. A mixture of 60 forward primers for TCR Vbeta segments and 13 reverse primers for TCR Jbeta segments was used in the multiplex PCR. In its TCRdb copy, this immuneACCESS table keeps in-frame sequences only and misses some clones. Where compared with another copy, unresolved V genes explain less than half of these, and the others have no known cause. The sample's records list 35,000 to 45,000 clones. The ten largest account for 4% of the sample. The sequencing sample was made of PBMCs. The receptors were sampled from a male donor in good health and CMV-seronegative.

V and J are TRBV5-1 and TRBJ1-4; D gene ambiguous. The V end lost 1 base, the J end lost 0 bases, and 4 bases lay between the germline ends. Germline CDR1 is SGHRS and CDR2 is YFSETQ. This CDR3 contains 14 residues. The CDR3 coding sequence is TGCGCCAGCAGCTTGCGAGCAACTAATGAAAAACTGTTTTTT. Residues: CASSLRATNEKLFF.

The gene calls are TRBV19 and TRBJ1-1; 7 bases agree with TRBD1. The germline gives CDR1 LNHDA, CDR2 SQIVND (reference sequence). V was clipped by 3 bases and J by 2 bases; unmatched bases: 6. CDR3 length: 15 residues. The CDR3 protein is CASSMGTASNTEAFF. CDR3 DNA sequence: TGTGCCAGTAGTATGGGGACAGCCAGTAACACTGAAGCTTTCTTT.

V and J are TRBV6-5 and TRBJ2-6; D may be TRBD1 (5 bases). The germline V gene encodes CDR1 MNHEY and CDR2 SVGAGI. Trimming took 6 bases from V and 0 from J, leaving 9 bases between them. The CDR3 is 15 amino acids. The CDR3: CASSFRDSGANVLTF. In DNA form, the CDR3 reads TGTGCCAGCAGCTTCAGGGACTCTGGGGCCAACGTCCTGACTTTC.

V is TRBV6-6 and J is TRBJ1-5, with 7 nucleotides matching TRBD1. The ends lost 7 bases at V and 6 bases at J; junction bases unmatched: 6. Germline lookup yields CDR1 MNHNY and CDR2 SVGAGI (reference sequence). The CDR3 extends over 13 amino acids. The CDR3 sequence is CASTQGGGQPQHF. For the CDR3, the DNA is TGTGCCAGCACCCAGGGGGGAGGTCAGCCCCAGCATTTT.

The chain carries TRBV25-1 and TRBJ2-2; 7 nucleotides line up with TRBD1. The CDR3 totals 14 residues. V was pared by 4 bases and J by 3 bases, with 2 bases of the junction left unmatched. Germline values: CDR1 MGHDK, CDR2 SYGVNS. The CDR3 region is CASSVGGDTGELFF. Here the CDR3 DNA reads TGTGCCAGCAGTGTAGGGGGCGACACCGGGGAGCTGTTTTTT.

The V gene is TRBV5-4, the J gene TRBJ2-3; 9 bases are shared with TRBD2. The CDR3 runs to 15 residues. Germline V CDR1 and CDR2: SGHNT, YYREEE (reference sequence). V lost 1 base, J lost 6 bases, and 6 bases stayed unmatched. CDR3 sequence (DNA): TGTGCCAGCAGCTTGTCTAGCGGGGTCGTGGATACGCAGTATTTT. As protein: CASSLSSGVVDTQYF.

The chain joins TRBV6-5 to TRBJ1-4; 10 bases map to TRBD1. The CDR3 consists of 15 residues. V trimming: 4 bases; J trimming: 7 bases; junction bases outside the gene matches: 6. Germline V gene data show CDR1 as MNHEY and CDR2 as SVGAGI. The CDR3 region is CASSSRQGAGEKLFF. DNA for the CDR3: TGTGCCAGCAGTTCCCGACAGGGGGCGGGTGAAAAACTGTTTTTT.

The chain carries TRBV10-1 and TRBJ2-1; TRBD2 matches 9 bases. V was clipped by 4 bases and J by 9 bases; unmatched bases: 13. Germline CDR1 and CDR2: WNHNN and SYGVQD (reference sequence). The CDR3 loop spans 16 amino acids. This CDR3 reads CASSAPRGGAFGEQFF. The CDR3 nucleotides are TGCGCCAGCAGTGCCCCTCGCGGGGGGGCTTTTGGTGAGCAGTTCTTC.

V usage is TRBV27 and J usage is TRBJ2-5, with 9 nucleotides matching TRBD1. Germline values: CDR1 MNHEY, CDR2 SMNVEV (reference sequence). This CDR3 is 15 amino acids long. Germline trimming cut 7 bases from V and 5 bases from J; bases unmatched to any gene: 11. The CDR3: CASKQGARRRETQYF. For the CDR3, the DNA is TGTGCCAGCAAACAGGGGGCTAGGAGGCGGGAGACCCAGTACTTC.

V is TRBV7-2 and J is TRBJ2-7; D may be TRBD2 (7 bases). The germline gives CDR1 SGHTA, CDR2 FQGNSA. Deletions cut 4 bases from V and 2 bases from J, with 12 bases between. The CDR3 spans 14 residues. The chain's CDR3 is CASSWGGQPYEQYF. The CDR3, as DNA: TGTGCCAGCAGCTGGGGGGGCCAGCCCTACGAGCAGTACTTC.

The rearrangement links TRBV19 to TRBJ2-1; 15 bases are a match to TRBD2. J lost 3 bases, V lost 5 bases, and 14 bases had no gene match. The CDR3 is 20 residues long. CDR1 and CDR2 from the germline V gene are LNHDA and SQIVND (reference sequence). CDR3 protein: CASSRPGLAGGLRSYNEQFF. Here the CDR3 DNA reads TGTGCCAGTAGTCGTCCGGGACTAGCGGGGGGACTTAGGAGCTACAATGAGCAGTTCTTC.

The rearrangement joins TRBV10-1 to TRBJ1-2; possibly TRBD1 for D (6 bases). CDR1 and CDR2 (germline): WNHNN, SYGVQD (reference sequence). Trimming took 2 bases from V and 8 from J, leaving 18 bases between them. There are 15 residues in the CDR3. The CDR3 here is CASSERDTGCAGYTF. CDR3 bases: TGCGCCAGCAGTGAGAGGGACACCGGCTGTGCGGGCTACACCTTC.

The chain couples TRBV13 to TRBJ2-2; 10 bases are a match to TRBD2. V lost 3 bases to trimming and J lost 2 bases; unmatched junction nucleotides: 6. The CDR3 has 17 amino acids. Germline V gene data show CDR1 as PRHDT and CDR2 as FYEKMQ (reference sequence). CDR3: CASSFDPSGGNTGELFF. CDR3 nucleotide sequence: TGTGCCAGCAGCTTTGACCCTAGCGGGGGCAACACCGGGGAGCTGTTTTTT.

V gene TRBV13 combines with J gene TRBJ1-1; D ambiguous. The CDR3 loop spans 15 amino acids. V lost 0 bases to trimming and J lost 0 bases, with 8 bases between them. Germline V gene sequence: CDR1 PRHDT, CDR2 FYEKMQ (reference sequence). The CDR3 reads CASSLGLQVNTEAFF. The CDR3 DNA reads as TGTGCCAGCAGCTTAGGGCTCCAGGTGAACACTGAAGCTTTCTTT.

The chain is built from TRBV27 and TRBJ1-5; 7 bases are shared with TRBD1. This CDR3 is built from 14 residues. V dropped 9 bases and J dropped 1; count of bases not matched to a gene: 6. Germline V CDR1 and CDR2: MNHEY, SMNVEV (reference sequence). The CDR3, as DNA: TGTGCCAGTACAGGGGTGGGGAGCAATCAGCCCCAGCATTTT. This translates into CASTGVGSNQPQHF.

This rearrangement joins TRBV6-6 to TRBJ1-1; no reliable D call. V lost 0 bases and J lost 8, with 7 bases in between. The length of the CDR3 is 12 residues. Germline CDR1 and CDR2: MNHNY and SVGAGI (reference sequence). The CDR3 DNA is TGTGCCAGCAGTTACTCGACTTTAGAAGCTTTCTTT. Translating gives CASSYSTLEAFF.

J is TRBJ2-4 and V is TRBV18, with 7 bases aligning to TRBD2. The length of the CDR3 is 16 residues. CDR1 KGHSH and CDR2 LQKENI come from the germline V gene. Trimming cost V 3 bases and J 1 base; bases outside gene matches: 6. The CDR3 loop reads CASSPESAGAKNIQYF. In DNA, the CDR3 is TGTGCCAGCTCACCGGAGTCAGCGGGGGCCAAAAACATTCAGTACTTC.

CDR3 DNA sequence: TGTGCCAGTAGTATTTGGGCAGGGGCTATGAACACTGAAGCTTTCTTT. Its protein is CASSIWAGAMNTEAFF. The V gene is TRBV19, the J gene TRBJ1-1; TRBD1 is a possible D gene (6 bases). Trimming shortened V by 3 bases and J by 0 bases, and 14 bases separated the two germline ends. The length of the CDR3 is 16 residues. CDR1 is LNHDA and CDR2 is SQIVND in the germline V gene (reference sequence). Drawing the rest from reference TRBV19 and TRBJ1-1, the complete variable domain is DGGITQSPKYLFRKEGQNVTLSCEQNLNHDAMYWYRQDPGQGLRLIYYSQIVNDFQKGDIAEGYSVSREKKESFPLTVTSAQKNPTAFYLCASSIWAGAMNTEAFFGQGTRLTVV.

About this clone: A junction boundary mismatches the germline segment, possibly from a read error. The chain recombines TRBV7-8 with TRBJ2-7, with D perhaps matching TRBD2 (5 bases). Germline V gene data show CDR1 as SGHVS and CDR2 as FQNEAQ. The CDR3 is 15 amino acids. The chain's CDR3 is CTSSPREESSYEQYF. The DNA of the CDR3 is TGTACCAGCAGCCCCCGGGAAGAGAGCTCCTACGAGCAGTACTTC.

The chain has TRBV11-2 and TRBJ1-5, with 7 bases fitting TRBD1. CDR1 and CDR2 from the germline V gene are SGHAT and FQNNGV. This CDR3 region has 13 residues. V dropped 4 bases and J dropped 6; count of bases not matched to a gene: 3. Written as DNA, the CDR3 is TGTGCCAGCAGCTCAGACAGGGCTCAGCCCCAGCATTTT. Residues: CASSSDRAQPQHF.

The chain links TRBV10-3 to TRBJ2-5; the D is unclear. The length of the CDR3 is 14 residues. The V end lost 10 bases, the J end lost 1 base, and 16 bases lay between the germline ends. The germline V gene has CDR1 ENHRY and CDR2 SYGVKD. The CDR3 bases are TGTGCCACCTCCCGAGAGGTGTTCCAAGAGACCCAGTACTTC. Residues: CATSREVFQETQYF.

V and J are TRBV19 and TRBJ2-1; possibly TRBD2 for D (5 bases). The CDR3 length is 16 residues. V was pared by 0 bases and J by 2 bases, with 11 bases between. Germline V CDR1 and CDR2: LNHDA, SQIVND (reference sequence). The CDR3 protein is CASSIEASSAYNEQFF. CDR3 sequence (DNA): TGTGCCAGTAGTATAGAGGCTAGCAGCGCCTACAATGAGCAGTTCTTC.

This rearrangement joins TRBV28 to TRBJ2-7; TRBD1 might be the D (6 bases). V was shortened by 8 bases and J by 2 bases, with 16 bases between the two germline ends. The CDR3 is 14 amino acids. Per germline, CDR1 MDHEN and CDR2 SYDVKM. This CDR3 is CASGPGTPPYEQYF. The DNA for the CDR3 is TGTGCCAGCGGGCCCGGGACACCTCCCTACGAGCAGTACTTC.

This chain uses TRBV18 with TRBJ1-1; D is uncertain. Trimming cost V 3 bases and J 2 bases, with 7 bases left between them. CDR3 length equals 13 residues. Germline V gene data show CDR1 as KGHSH and CDR2 as LQKENI. The CDR3 protein is CASSPEANTEAFF. CDR3 coding DNA: TGTGCCAGCTCACCCGAGGCAAACACTGAAGCTTTCTTT.

This chain uses TRBV5-1 with TRBJ2-2; D remains ambiguous. The germline gives CDR1 SGHRS, CDR2 YFSETQ. Deletions cut 2 bases from V and 2 bases from J, with 7 bases between. The CDR3 totals 14 residues. The CDR3 loop reads CASSFQENTGELFF. The DNA for the CDR3 is TGCGCCAGCAGCTTTCAGGAAAACACCGGGGAGCTGTTTTTT.

Notes on this clone: Other nucleotide sequences in the sample specify the same CDR3. This chain links TRBV5-1 with TRBJ2-3; D not certain. Germline-derived CDR1 and CDR2 are SGHRS and YFSETQ. V lost 2 bases, J lost 2 bases, and 3 bases lay in between. The CDR3 is 12 amino acids. DNA for the CDR3: TGCGCCAGCAGCTTCAACACAGATACGCAGTATTTT. It codes for CASSFNTDTQYF.

In DNA form, the CDR3 reads TGTGCCAGCAGCCCGATACAACAACACATGATTTATGGCTACACCTTC. It encodes CASSPIQQHMIYGYTF. The V and J genes are TRBV13 and TRBJ1-2; D uncertain. V gave up 5 bases and J gave up 5 bases, with 21 bases separating them. The CDR3 sequence is 16 residues long. The germline V gene has CDR1 PRHDT and CDR2 FYEKMQ (reference sequence). The full variable domain, with the rest looked up from reference TRBV13 and TRBJ1-2, is AAGVIQSPRHLIKEKRETATLKCYPIPRHDTVYWYQQGPGQDPQFLISFYEKMQSDKGSIPDRFSAQQFSDYHSELNMSSLELGDSALYFCASSPIQQHMIYGYTFGSGTRLTVV.

The chain uses TRBV13 and TRBJ2-6; TRBD2 matches 7 bases. This CDR3 contains 17 residues. V dropped 8 bases and J dropped 0; count of bases not matched to a gene: 10. Germline CDR1 and CDR2: PRHDT and FYEKMQ (reference sequence). The CDR3 sequence is CASSIPGDYSGANVLTF. DNA for the CDR3: TGTGCCAGCTCGATCCCCGGGGACTACTCTGGGGCCAACGTCCTGACTTTC.

The rearrangement links TRBV27 to TRBJ1-4; 7 bases align to TRBD1. Germline V CDR1 and CDR2: MNHEY, SMNVEV (reference sequence). The V segment lost 6 bases and the J segment 8 bases; nucleotides outside the gene matches: 9. The CDR3 is 14 residues long. CDR3 nucleotide sequence: TGTGCCAGCAGGCAAGACAGGGTAGGAGAAAAACTGTTTTTT. It yields the protein CASRQDRVGEKLFF. The variable domain in full, completed from reference TRBV27 and TRBJ1-4, reads EAQVTQNPRYLITVTGKKLTVTCSQNMNHEYMSWYRQDPGLGLRQIYYSMNVEVTDKGDVPEGYKVSRKEKRNFPLILESPSPNQTSLYFCASRQDRVGEKLFFGSGTQLSVL.

The chain couples TRBV28 to TRBJ2-1; 9 bases fit TRBD2. Germline assignment: CDR1 MDHEN and CDR2 SYDVKM. The V gene end was trimmed by 3 bases and the J gene end by 8 bases; junction bases not matched to a gene: 14. The CDR3 runs 17 residues. CDR3 DNA: TGTGCCAGCAGTTTGGACCCTCCGGCGGGGGGGCCCGATGAGCAGTTCTTC. This gives the protein CASSLDPPAGGPDEQFF.

V gene TRBV12-5 combines with J gene TRBJ2-6, with no clear D. The CDR3 loop spans 15 amino acids. Germline values: CDR1 LGHNT, CDR2 FRNRAP. The V and J ends lost 6 bases and 0 bases respectively, with 9 bases between them. DNA for the CDR3: TGTGCTAGTGGCCTCGAGAGCTCTGGGGCCAACGTCCTGACTTTC. Its protein product is CASGLESSGANVLTF.

The chain employs TRBV7-8 and TRBJ2-7; 8 positions agree with TRBD2. This CDR3 contains 13 residues. Germline assignment: CDR1 SGHVS and CDR2 FQNEAQ. With 7 bases clipped from V and 3 bases from J, the junction kept 5 bases outside the gene matches. CDR3 DNA sequence: TGTGCCAGCACGCCGGGAGGGGGCTACGAGCAGTACTTC. Protein: CASTPGGGYEQYF.